This paragraph reports one T cell receptor beta chain. Antigen: not known. This specimen comes from a study of cytomegalovirus exposure and HLA in healthy donors. Study-level results: It was taken for granted in presence/absence analyses that sequencing depth across donors was roughly uniform. Exclusion applied to some V segments, including TRBV6-2 and TRBV6-3, as they were indistinguishable. Sequencing probably produced one cluster of sequence variants that were highly shared.

In the PCR, 60 Vbeta and 13 Jbeta primers were used. Libraries were prepared by immunoSEQ multiplex PCR; TCRdb keeps only in-frame clonotypes and omits some of them. The sample has more than 110,000 clones; 80% are singletons. CDR1 is LNHNV and CDR2 is YYDKDF in the germline V gene (reference sequence). The germline V and J ends were trimmed by 3 bases and 8 bases, with 13 bases remaining between them. This CDR3 region has 13 residues. Specimen: PBMCs. The genes are TRBV15 and TRBJ1-2; D ambiguous. This TCR came from a man aged 45-65 years in good health and CMV-seronegative. In DNA form, the CDR3 reads TGTGCCACCAGCAGGGAGGACGGGAGGGGCTACACCTTC. It codes for CATSREDGRGYTF.